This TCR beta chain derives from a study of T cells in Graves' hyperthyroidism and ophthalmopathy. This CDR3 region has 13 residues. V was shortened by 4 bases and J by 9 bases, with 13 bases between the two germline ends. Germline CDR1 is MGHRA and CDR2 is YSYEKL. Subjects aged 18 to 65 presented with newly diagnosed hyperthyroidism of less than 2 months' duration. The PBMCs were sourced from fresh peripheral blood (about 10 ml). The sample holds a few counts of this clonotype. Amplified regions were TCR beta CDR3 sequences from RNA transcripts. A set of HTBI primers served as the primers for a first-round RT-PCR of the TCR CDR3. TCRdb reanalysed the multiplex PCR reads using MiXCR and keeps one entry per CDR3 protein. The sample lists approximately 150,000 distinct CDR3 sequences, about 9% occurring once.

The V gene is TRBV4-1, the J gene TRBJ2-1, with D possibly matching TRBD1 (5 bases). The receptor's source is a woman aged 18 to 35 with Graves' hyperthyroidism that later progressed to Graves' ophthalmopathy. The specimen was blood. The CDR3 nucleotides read TGCGCCAGCAGCCGGTTAGGGGTCAGTGAGCAGTTCTTC. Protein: CASSRLGVSEQFF.